One T cell receptor (beta chain) is described in this entry. The sample comes from a study of blood T cell repertoires in COVID-19. Study summary: COVID-19 samples, acute and convalescent, were from the United States, Italy and Spain. PBMCs, B-cell-depleted T cells, or T cells provided the cDNA or gDNA that made up the material.

As originally analysed: Amplified reference gene primers provided the basis for estimating nucleated cell counts. The method was immunoSEQ multiplex PCR; TCRdb's version includes in-frame clones alone and lacks a portion of them. V and J calls and clone size are as listed in that table; D and trimming were resolved from the DNA. The sample yields roughly 160,000 clones, roughly 84% seen once. The receptor comes from a man younger than 35 with active or convalescent COVID-19. The sample taken for sequencing was peripheral blood.

CDR3 in amino acids: CASSGTSGGINTQYF. CDR3 nucleotide sequence: TGTGCCAGCAGCGGGACTAGCGGGGGCATAAATACGCAGTATTTT. The V call is TRBV2, the J call TRBJ2-3, with 14 bases matching TRBD2. The V gene end was trimmed by 6 bases and the J gene end by 7 bases; junction bases not matched to a gene: 6. CDR3 length equals 15 residues. From germline, CDR1 is SNHLY and CDR2 FYNNEI.